Below, one TCR beta chain is given with its context. There are a few counts of this clonotype. Its antigen remains undetermined. No quality values exist for individual bases; no much larger clone is one base distant. The sample comes from a study. Sequencing instrument: Illumina MiSeq. The raw public reads went through TCRdb reprocessing: fastp at Q25, MiXCR clone calling, in-frame beta chains kept. Rows matching on CDR3 protein sequence are summarized as one entry with the most common DNA and genes. Across this sample there are 4,000 to 4,500 distinct CDR3 sequences, with 10% seen only once. The ten largest clones add up to less than 15% of the sample. Trimming removed 5 bases from V and 6 bases from J, leaving 5 bases between the germline ends. Looking up the germline V gene yields CDR1 SGHNT and CDR2 YENEEA. The CDR3 spans 11 residues, from the cysteine through the phenylalanine. This entry keeps only the CDR3 DNA: 33 bases, framed from base 1.

The source material was CD4+ T cells from synovial fluid. This sequence uses TRBV11-3 and TRBJ2-1; the D gene lacks a confident call. This sequence originates from a human donor with rheumatoid arthritis. The CDR3 corresponds to CASSTGNEQFF. The nucleotide sequence reads as follows: TGTGCCAGCAGCACTGGCAATGAGCAGTTCTTC.